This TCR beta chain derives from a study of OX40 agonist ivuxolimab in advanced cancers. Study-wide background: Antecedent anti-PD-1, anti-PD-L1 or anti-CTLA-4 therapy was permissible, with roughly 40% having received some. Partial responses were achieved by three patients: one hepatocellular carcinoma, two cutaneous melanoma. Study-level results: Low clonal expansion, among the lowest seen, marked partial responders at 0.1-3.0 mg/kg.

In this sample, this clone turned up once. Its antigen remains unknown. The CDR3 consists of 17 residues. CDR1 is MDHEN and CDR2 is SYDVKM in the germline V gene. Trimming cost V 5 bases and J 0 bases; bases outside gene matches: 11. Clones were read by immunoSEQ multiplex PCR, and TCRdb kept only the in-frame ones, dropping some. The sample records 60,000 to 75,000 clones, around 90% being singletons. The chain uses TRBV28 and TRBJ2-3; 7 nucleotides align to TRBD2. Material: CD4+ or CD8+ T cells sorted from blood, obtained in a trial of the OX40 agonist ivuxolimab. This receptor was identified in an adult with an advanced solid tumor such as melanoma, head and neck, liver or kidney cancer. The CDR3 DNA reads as TGTGCCAGCAGTCCGGGACTAACAGATGCTAGCACAGATACGCAGTATTTT. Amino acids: CASSPGLTDASTDTQYF.